These T cell receptor beta chains were read from a single sample in a study of tumor and adjacent non-tumor tissue in lung cancer. TCRdb reprocessed the multiplex PCR reads with MiXCR, giving one entry per CDR3 protein. The sample lists about 120,000 distinct CDR3 sequences, about 80% occurring once. Sequencing was done on a sample of lung tumor tissue. The receptors derive from a man aged 70-80 years with non-small cell lung cancer. Both conserved end residues are part of each CDR3. A D gene is named only where the DNA matches it firmly.

J gene | V gene | D gene | CDR3 protein
TRBJ1-3 | TRBV16 | NA | CASSPENAGSGNTIYF
TRBJ2-7 | TRBV7-9 | NA | CTCSSSGSSYEQYF
TRBJ1-2 | TRBV20-1 | NA | CSARDPETYGYIF
TRBJ1-6 | TRBV29-1 | NA | CSVAESRDPPLHF
TRBJ2-6 | TRBV11-1 | NA | CTSSLKLSGANVITF
TRBJ2-7 | TRBV12-3/TRBV12-4 | NA | CAISTRDPLPREQYF
TRBJ2-6 | TRBV29-1 | NA | CSVEGVYYGANVLTF
TRBJ1-2 | TRBV12-3/TRBV12-4 | NA | CTSSLAHVLFGF
TRBJ2-5 | TRBV7-9 | NA | CASTLAWVQGETQYF
TRBJ1-2 | TRBV7-8 | NA | CASSLEEGHDYDYTF
TRBJ1-6 | TRBV11-2 | NA | CASSRTRGYSSLHF
TRBJ1-2 | TRBV10-2 | TRBD1 | CASSDRGGYYGYTF
TRBJ1-4 | TRBV28 | NA | CASSFAIGQSTNKKLFF
TRBJ2-1 | TRBV10-3 | NA | CDIRQGTGPGEGSTYNEQFF
TRBJ1-4 | TRBV6-1 | NA | CARSVSKGANEKLFF